The next 23 T cell receptor beta chains were all read from a single sample in a study of neurological immune-mediated disorders. Via MiXCR, TCRdb re-called the 5' RACE reads, giving one row per CDR3 protein. This repertoire shows approximately 30,000 distinct CDR3 sequences, about 3.8% found once; its top ten account for around 27%. Sample: CD4+ T cells from blood. The receptor set was obtained from a woman in her forties in good health.

This clonotype has at least ten counts. The chain carries TRBV20-1 and TRBJ1-1; 7 positions match TRBD1. CDR3 size: 15 residues. Germline-derived CDR1 and CDR2 are DFQATT and SNEGSKA (reference sequence). The trim removed 5 bases at V and 5 bases at J, leaving 14 bases unmatched. CDR3 DNA: TGCAGTGCTCCAGGCCAGGGGGATCCGGGGACTGAAGCTTTCTTT. As protein: CSAPGQGDPGTEAFF.

The rearrangement uses TRBV11-3 and TRBJ1-2; D not resolved. The V end lost 5 bases, the J end lost 4 bases, and 23 bases lay between the germline ends. Germline loops: CDR1 SGHNT, CDR2 YENEEA. This CDR3 is built from 17 residues. The CDR3 reads CASSKNRGHPFFYGYTF. The DNA of the CDR3 is TGTGCCAGCAGCAAGAACCGCGGGCACCCTTTTTTCTATGGCTACACCTTC.

This clonotype was detected many times. V gene TRBV12-3 or TRBV12-4 combines with J gene TRBJ2-1; TRBD2 might be the D (6 bases). The CDR3 has 13 amino acids. Trimming removed 2 bases from V and 6 bases from J, with 8 bases in between. CDR3 in DNA: TGTGCCAGCAGTTTACCACTAGCCAATGAGCAGTTCTTC. Translating it yields CASSLPLANEQFF.

This clonotype was recorded at least ten times. This sequence joins TRBV5-1 and TRBJ2-1; D may be TRBD2 (5 bases). Looked up from germline, CDR1 is SGHRS and CDR2 is YFSETQ. V dropped 5 bases and J dropped 8 bases, with 11 bases sitting between them. The CDR3 loop spans 12 amino acids. The CDR3 protein is CASRLIGDEQFF. The CDR3 bases are TGCGCCAGCAGGCTCATCGGGGATGAGCAGTTCTTC.

This clonotype showed up many times. V is TRBV12-3 or TRBV12-4 and J is TRBJ1-5, with 7 bases that match TRBD1. Trimming cost V 3 bases and J 9 bases; bases outside gene matches: 17. The CDR3 is made up of 17 amino acids. The DNA for the CDR3 is TGTGCCAGCAGTTTCGCCGTGGACAGGTCCGGGCCTCGGCCCCAGCATTTT. Protein product: CASSFAVDRSGPRPQHF.

This clonotype has ten or more counts. This chain joins TRBV28 and TRBJ1-6, with 7 bases matching TRBD1. The J segment lost 5 bases and the V segment lost 4 bases, leaving 5 bases of the junction unmatched. The germline V gene encodes CDR1 MDHEN and CDR2 SYDVKM. This CDR3 is built from 15 residues. CDR3 DNA: TGTGCCAGCAGTTGGGGGGACAGAGATAATTCACCCCTCCACTTT. Translated, it gives CASSWGDRDNSPLHF.

There are many counts of this clonotype. The chain carries TRBV7-2 and TRBJ2-7, with 9 bases that match TRBD1. Germline V gene data show CDR1 as SGHTA and CDR2 as FQGNSA. V trimming: 6 bases; J trimming: 3 bases; junction bases outside the gene matches: 9. This CDR3 has 15 amino acids. The CDR3 is CASRQGAFGRYEQYF. CDR3 sequence (DNA): TGTGCCAGCAGACAGGGGGCCTTCGGGCGCTACGAGCAGTACTTC.

This clonotype was detected ten times or more. V usage is TRBV12-3 or TRBV12-4 and J usage is TRBJ2-7; 7 positions match TRBD1. This CDR3 contains 13 residues. Unmatched junction bases numbered 5, after V lost 3 bases and J lost 6 bases. The CDR3 reads CASSFGQGVEQYF. CDR3 DNA sequence: TGTGCCAGCAGTTTCGGCCAGGGGGTCGAGCAGTACTTC.

Ten or more counts support this clonotype. The chain joins TRBV5-1 to TRBJ1-3; the match to TRBD1 covers 8 bases. The CDR3 is 16 amino acids. Germline CDR1 SGHRS, CDR2 YFSETQ. Trimming cost V 4 bases and J 3 bases; bases outside gene matches: 9. This chain's CDR3 is CASSRETGVFGNTIYF. The CDR3 DNA is TGCGCCAGCAGCCGAGAGACAGGGGTTTTTGGAAACACCATATATTTT.

This clonotype appeared many times. V is TRBV5-1 and J is TRBJ2-5; D not certain. The CDR3 contains 14 residues. Trimming cost V 4 bases and J 0 bases, with 10 bases left between them. Per germline, CDR1 SGHRS and CDR2 YFSETQ. The CDR3 DNA is TGCGCCAGCAGCGCCTCAGACAACCAAGAGACCCAGTACTTC. This codes for CASSASDNQETQYF.

This clonotype has a count of ten or more. The chain employs TRBV20-1 and TRBJ2-1; 8 bases agree with TRBD2. The CDR3 has 15 amino acids. In germline, CDR1 is DFQATT, CDR2 SNEGSKA (reference sequence). Unmatched junction bases numbered 14, after V lost 3 bases and J lost 10 bases. CDR3 sequence reads: CSASPRAAGVGEQFF. Written as DNA, the CDR3 is TGCAGTGCTAGCCCAAGGGCAGCGGGAGTAGGAGAGCAGTTCTTC.

This clonotype was counted at least ten times. V is TRBV5-1 and J is TRBJ2-7; tentatively, D is TRBD2 (6 bases). Trimming shortened V by 3 bases and J by 7 bases, and 20 bases separated the two germline ends. Germline V lookup: CDR1 SGHRS, CDR2 YFSETQ. The CDR3 spans 15 residues. The CDR3 nucleotides are TGCGCCAGCAGCTCCCGGCAGGGAGGATCCCGGGAGCAGTACTTC. It translates to CASSSRQGGSREQYF.

Many counts were recorded for this clonotype. The chain uses TRBV4-2 and TRBJ2-3; 7 bases agree with TRBD1. Germline assignment: CDR1 LGHNA and CDR2 YNFKEQ. The CDR3 totals 16 residues. V was clipped by 3 bases and J by 0 bases; unmatched bases: 6. As DNA, the CDR3 is TGTGCCAGCAGCCAGGTCGACAGGGTTAGCACAGATACGCAGTATTTT. This sequence encodes CASSQVDRVSTDTQYF.

This clonotype was seen many times. The V gene is TRBV5-1, the J gene TRBJ2-3, with a possible D match to TRBD1 (6 bases). Germline V gene lookup returns CDR1 SGHRS and CDR2 YFSETQ. V was clipped by 0 bases and J by 1 base, with 12 bases between them. CDR3 length: 16 residues. CDR3 loop: CASSLVGGTGTDTQYF. As DNA, the CDR3 is TGCGCCAGCAGCTTGGTAGGGGGAACGGGCACAGATACGCAGTATTTT.

This clonotype was counted at least ten times. V gene TRBV4-2 combines with J gene TRBJ2-2; D gene uncertain. The CDR3 runs 15 residues. CDR1 and CDR2 from the germline V gene are LGHNA and YNFKEQ. The V gene lost 4 bases and the J gene lost 6 bases, with 15 bases spanning the gap. CDR3: CASSLGTKQAGELFF. CDR3 coding DNA: TGTGCCAGCAGCCTAGGAACGAAACAAGCCGGGGAGCTGTTTTTT.

V is TRBV30 and J is TRBJ2-5; tentative D call: TRBD1 (6 bases). V was trimmed by 3 bases and J by 1 base, leaving 9 bases between them. Germline V CDR1 and CDR2: GTSNPN, SVGIG (reference sequence). This CDR3 has 13 amino acids. The CDR3 DNA is TGTGCCTGGAGCCAGGGGTTCCAAGAGACCCAGTACTTC. Translated: CAWSQGFQETQYF.

In its sample, this clonotype ranks as medium-sized. The genes are TRBV18 and TRBJ2-1; D is ambiguous. Germline CDR1 reads KGHSH; CDR2 reads LQKENI. The CDR3 is 15 residues long. V was trimmed by 0 bases and J by 8 bases, leaving 14 bases between them. DNA for the CDR3: TGTGCCAGCTCACCACCGGCGACATCTGGGGATGAGCAGTTCTTC. Its translation is CASSPPATSGDEQFF.

At least ten counts were recorded for this clonotype. The V and J genes are TRBV5-1 and TRBJ1-1; weak D call: TRBD1 (5 bases). This CDR3 is 18 amino acids long. Germline lookup yields CDR1 SGHRS and CDR2 YFSETQ. V was clipped by 2 bases and J by 1 base, with 21 bases between them. The CDR3 is CASSFGSGHGLRNTEAFF. The CDR3 nucleotides read TGCGCCAGCAGCTTCGGGTCCGGACATGGTCTGCGGAACACTGAAGCTTTCTTT.

This clonotype was picked up many times. The chain is built from TRBV5-6 and TRBJ2-1; 12 bases fit TRBD2. Trimming at V came to 5 bases and at J to 4 bases, leaving 7 bases not matched to a gene. Germline CDR1 reads SGHDT; CDR2 reads YYEEEE. The length of the CDR3 is 16 residues. The chain's CDR3 is CASRSGTSGPYNEQFF. The CDR3 coding sequence is TGTGCCAGCAGGTCCGGGACTAGCGGGCCGTACAATGAGCAGTTCTTC.

This clonotype was counted ten times or more. The chain has TRBV11-2 and TRBJ2-5, with a tentative D call TRBD2 (5 bases). Germline V CDR1 and CDR2: SGHAT, FQNNGV. The V end was cut by 1 base, the J end by 3 bases, with 15 bases between. CDR3 length: 16 residues. CDR3 sequence (DNA): TGTGCCAGCAGCTTAGTTCGGGTAATCGGGAAAGAGACCCAGTACTTC. Its protein product is CASSLVRVIGKETQYF.

This clonotype was recorded at least ten times. The chain carries TRBV9 and TRBJ2-5; D ambiguous. Looked up from germline, CDR1 is SGDLS and CDR2 is YYNGEE. Trimming left V 2 bases short and J 3 bases short, with 8 bases between. This CDR3 has 13 amino acids. Here the CDR3 DNA reads TGTGCCAGCAGCGTCGACACCAAAGAGACCCAGTACTTC. Residues: CASSVDTKETQYF.

Ten or more counts support this clonotype. The CDR3 sequence is CASSLRTGMNTGELFF. DNA for the CDR3: TGCGCCAGCAGCCTTCGGACAGGGATGAACACCGGGGAGCTGTTTTTT. The chain carries TRBV5-1 and TRBJ2-2; TRBD1 matches 8 bases. V dropped 4 bases and J dropped 1; count of bases not matched to a gene: 6. CDR1 and CDR2 (germline): SGHRS, YFSETQ. The CDR3 length is 16 residues.

This clonotype was counted ten times or more. The chain employs TRBV12-3 or TRBV12-4 and TRBJ2-1, with 10 positions matching TRBD1. This CDR3 spans 12 amino acids. Trimming removed 6 bases from V and 12 bases from J; junction bases left unmatched: 5. The CDR3 region is CASRDRGMGQFF. The CDR3 DNA sequence: TGTGCCAGCAGGGACAGGGGGATGGGGCAGTTCTTC.